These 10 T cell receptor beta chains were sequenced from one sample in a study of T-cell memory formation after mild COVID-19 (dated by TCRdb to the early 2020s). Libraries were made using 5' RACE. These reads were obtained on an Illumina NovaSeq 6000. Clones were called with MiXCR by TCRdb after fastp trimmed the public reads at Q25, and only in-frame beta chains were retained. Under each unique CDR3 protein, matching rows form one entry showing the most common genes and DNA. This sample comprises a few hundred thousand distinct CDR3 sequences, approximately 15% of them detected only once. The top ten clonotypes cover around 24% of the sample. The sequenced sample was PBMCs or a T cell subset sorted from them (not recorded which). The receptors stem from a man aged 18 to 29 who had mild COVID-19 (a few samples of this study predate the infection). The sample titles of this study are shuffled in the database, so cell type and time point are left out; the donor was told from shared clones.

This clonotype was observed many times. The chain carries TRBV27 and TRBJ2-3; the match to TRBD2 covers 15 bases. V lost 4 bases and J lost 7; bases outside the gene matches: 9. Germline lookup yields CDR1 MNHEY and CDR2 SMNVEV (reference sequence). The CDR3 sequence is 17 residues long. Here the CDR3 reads CASSSPWTSGGGYTQYF. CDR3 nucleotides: TGTGCCAGCAGTTCCCCTTGGACTAGCGGGGGGGGTTATACGCAGTATTTT.

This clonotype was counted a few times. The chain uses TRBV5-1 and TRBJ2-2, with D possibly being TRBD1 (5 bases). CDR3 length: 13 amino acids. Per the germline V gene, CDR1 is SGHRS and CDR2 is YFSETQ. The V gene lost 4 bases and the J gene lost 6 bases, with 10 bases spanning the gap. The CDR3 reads CASSKDIPGELFF. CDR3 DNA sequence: TGCGCCAGCAGCAAGGACATCCCCGGGGAGCTGTTTTTT.

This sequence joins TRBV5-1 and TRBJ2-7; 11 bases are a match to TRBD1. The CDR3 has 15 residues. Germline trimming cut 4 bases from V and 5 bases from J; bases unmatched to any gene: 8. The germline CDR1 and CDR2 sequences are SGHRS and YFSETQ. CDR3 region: CASSPVAGQGDEQYF. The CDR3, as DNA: TGCGCCAGCAGCCCAGTTGCGGGACAGGGGGACGAGCAGTACTTC. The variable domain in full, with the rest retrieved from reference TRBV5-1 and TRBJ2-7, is KAGVTQTPRYLIKTRGQQVTLSCSPISGHRSVSWYQQTPGQGLQFLFEYFSETQRNKGNFPGRFSGRQFSNSRSEMNVSTLELGDSALYLCASSPVAGQGDEQYFGPGTRLTVT.

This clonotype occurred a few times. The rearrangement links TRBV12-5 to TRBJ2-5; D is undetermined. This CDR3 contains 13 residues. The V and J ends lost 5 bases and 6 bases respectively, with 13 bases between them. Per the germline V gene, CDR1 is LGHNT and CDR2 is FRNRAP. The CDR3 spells CASGLSSQQTQYF. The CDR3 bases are TGTGCTAGTGGTCTATCGAGCCAGCAGACCCAGTACTTC.

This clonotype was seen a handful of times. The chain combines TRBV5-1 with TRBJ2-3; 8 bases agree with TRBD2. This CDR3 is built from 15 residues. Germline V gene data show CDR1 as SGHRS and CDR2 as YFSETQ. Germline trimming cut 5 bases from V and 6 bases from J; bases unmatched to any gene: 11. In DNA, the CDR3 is TGCGCCAGCAGACAACATAGCGGGGCCCCGGATACGCAGTATTTT. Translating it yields CASRQHSGAPDTQYF.

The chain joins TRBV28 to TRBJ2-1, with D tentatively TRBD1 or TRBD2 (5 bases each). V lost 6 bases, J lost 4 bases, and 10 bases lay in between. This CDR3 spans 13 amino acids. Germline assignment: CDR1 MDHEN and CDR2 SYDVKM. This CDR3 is CASRPGPYNEQFF. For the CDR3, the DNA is TGTGCCAGCAGGCCGGGACCTTACAATGAGCAGTTCTTC.

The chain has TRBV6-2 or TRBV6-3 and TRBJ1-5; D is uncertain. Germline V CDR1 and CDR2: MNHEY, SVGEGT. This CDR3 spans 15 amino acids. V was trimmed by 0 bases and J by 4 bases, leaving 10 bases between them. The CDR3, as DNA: TGTGCCAGCAGTTACTCGATCGCAGGTAATCAGCCCCAGCATTTT. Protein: CASSYSIAGNQPQHF.

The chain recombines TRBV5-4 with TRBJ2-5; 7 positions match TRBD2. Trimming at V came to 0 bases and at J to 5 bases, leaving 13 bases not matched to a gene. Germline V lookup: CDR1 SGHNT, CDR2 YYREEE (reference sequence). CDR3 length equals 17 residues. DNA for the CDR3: TGTGCCAGCAGCTTGGGGGGACTACCGGTCACCGGGGAGACCCAGTACTTC. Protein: CASSLGGLPVTGETQYF. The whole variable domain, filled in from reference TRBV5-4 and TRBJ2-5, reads ETGVTQSPTHLIKTRGQQVTLRCSSQSGHNTVSWYQQALGQGPQFIFQYYREEENGRGNFPPRFSGLQFPNYSSELNVNALELDDSALYLCASSLGGLPVTGETQYFGPGTRLLVL.

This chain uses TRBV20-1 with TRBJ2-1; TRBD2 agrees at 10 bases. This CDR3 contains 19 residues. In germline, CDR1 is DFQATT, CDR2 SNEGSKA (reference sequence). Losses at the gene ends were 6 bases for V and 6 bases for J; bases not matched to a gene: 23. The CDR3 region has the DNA TGCAGTGCCCTCCAGGGCTGGGGCCAACCGGGACTAGCGCCCAATGAGCAGTTCTTC. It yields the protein CSALQGWGQPGLAPNEQFF.

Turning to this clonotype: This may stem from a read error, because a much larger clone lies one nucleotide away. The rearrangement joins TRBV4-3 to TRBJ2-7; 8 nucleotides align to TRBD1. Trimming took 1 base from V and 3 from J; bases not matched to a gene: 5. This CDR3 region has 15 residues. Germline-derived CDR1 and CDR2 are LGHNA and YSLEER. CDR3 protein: CASSQGPRGLYEQYF. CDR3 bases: TGCGCCAGCAGCCAAGGTCCCAGGGGGCTCTACGAGCAGTACTTC.